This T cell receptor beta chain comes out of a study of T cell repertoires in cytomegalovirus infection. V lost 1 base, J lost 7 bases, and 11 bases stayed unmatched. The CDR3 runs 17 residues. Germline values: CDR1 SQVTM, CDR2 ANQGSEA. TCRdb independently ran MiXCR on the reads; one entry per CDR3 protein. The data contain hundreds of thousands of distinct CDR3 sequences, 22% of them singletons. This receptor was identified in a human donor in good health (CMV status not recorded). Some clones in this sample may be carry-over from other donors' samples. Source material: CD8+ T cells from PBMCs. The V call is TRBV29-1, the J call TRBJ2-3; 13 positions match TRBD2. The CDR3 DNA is TGCAGCGTTGAAGGACTAGCGGGGGGAGACACTTGGTATACGCAGTATTTT. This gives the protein CSVEGLAGGDTWYTQYF.